The sequence of this T cell receptor (beta chain) was determined in a study of technical replicates of blood from a few donors. The assay was immunoSEQ multiplex PCR, and TCRdb's table has in-frame clones only and misses some. This table has some 66,000 clones, roughly 90% appearing once. Trimming removed 5 bases at V and 0 bases at J, with 13 bases between. The CDR3 totals 15 residues. Germline assignment: CDR1 SGHDN and CDR2 FVKESK. The TCR originated in a human donor in good health. Some clones in this sample may be carry-over from other donors' samples. The J gene is TRBJ1-2, the V gene TRBV14; D might be TRBD1 (6 bases). Sequencing was done on a sample of PBMCs. The CDR3 spells CASSARTEANYGYTF. In nucleotides, the CDR3 is TGTGCCAGCAGCGCCAGGACAGAAGCTAACTATGGCTACACCTTC.